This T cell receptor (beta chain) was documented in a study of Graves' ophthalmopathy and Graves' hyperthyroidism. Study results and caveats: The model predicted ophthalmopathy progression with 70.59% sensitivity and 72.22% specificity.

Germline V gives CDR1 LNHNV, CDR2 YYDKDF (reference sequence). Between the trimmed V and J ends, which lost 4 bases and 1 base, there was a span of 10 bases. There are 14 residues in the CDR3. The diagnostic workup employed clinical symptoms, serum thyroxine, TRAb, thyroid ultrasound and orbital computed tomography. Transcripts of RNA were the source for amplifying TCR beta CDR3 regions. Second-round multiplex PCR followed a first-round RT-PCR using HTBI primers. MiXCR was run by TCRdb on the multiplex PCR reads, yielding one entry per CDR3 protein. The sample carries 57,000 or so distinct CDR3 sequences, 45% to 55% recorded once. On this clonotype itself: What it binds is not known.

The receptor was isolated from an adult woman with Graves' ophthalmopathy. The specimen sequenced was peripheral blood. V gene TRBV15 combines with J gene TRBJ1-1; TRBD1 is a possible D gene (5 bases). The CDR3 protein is CATSIRVGNTEAFF. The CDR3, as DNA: TGTGCCACCAGCATCAGGGTCGGGAACACTGAAGCTTTCTTT.